Sequencing of this T cell receptor beta chain was carried out in a study of cytomegalovirus exposure and HLA in healthy donors. Study-wide findings and caveats: Later on, an analysis tied 18,000 or so TCR beta sequences to HLA alleles at 0.05 false discovery rate.

To note about this clone: Its specificity is unknown.

The CDR3 sequence is 14 residues long. CDR1 is MNHEY, CDR2 SVGAGI, per germline. The ends were cut back, 6 bases at V and 0 bases at J, with 10 bases in the middle. The study ran its PCR with 60 Vbeta and 13 Jbeta primers. The table came from immunoSEQ multiplex PCR; TCRdb's copy has only in-frame clones and leaves some out. The sample holds over 150,000 clones, around 70% seen once. The TCR was taken from a male donor in good health and CMV-seronegative. Sequencing was performed on PBMCs. V gene TRBV6-5 combines with J gene TRBJ2-3, with D possibly matching TRBD1 (6 bases). CDR3 nucleotides: TGTGCCAGCAGGGTCCAGGGGAGCACAGATACGCAGTATTTT. Translating gives CASRVQGSTDTQYF.